This T cell receptor beta chain was sequenced in a study of regulatory T cells in long-lasting Graves disease. In its sample, this clonotype was seen many times. The time point was: newly diagnosed GD, antithyroid drugs for less than 3 months. From PBMCs, RNA was extracted and then used to make the TCR library. Assembly of TCR beta libraries relied on iRepertoire HTBI primers together with Arm-PCR of CDR3 regions. Via MiXCR, TCRdb re-called the multiplex PCR reads, giving one row per CDR3 protein. Counted here are some 250,000 distinct CDR3 sequences, about 16% occurring once; the ten biggest clones make up approximately 24%. Germline V gene data show CDR1 as SGHAT and CDR2 as FQNNGV. The CDR3 covers 13 residues. Trimming took 4 bases from V and 15 from J; bases not matched to a gene: 10.

The chain employs TRBV11-2 and TRBJ2-1; 9 nucleotides align to TRBD1. This TCR was recovered from a female donor with Graves disease. Sequenced material: peripheral blood mononuclear cells (PBMCs), taken at new diagnosis, from a patient treated with antithyroid drugs. In DNA, the CDR3 is TGTGCCAGCAGCTCGACAGCAGGACAGGGGTTGTTCTTC. Translation gives CASSSTAGQGLFF. Looking up the rest from reference TRBV11-2 and TRBJ2-1 gives the full variable domain: EAGVAQSPRYKIIEKRQSVAFWCNPISGHATLYWYQQILGQGPKLLIQFQNNGVVDDSQLPKDRFSAERLKGVDSTLKIQPAKLEDSAVYLCASSSTAGQGLFFGPGTRLTVL.